The 10 T cell receptor beta chains presented below share a single source sample, sequenced in a study of cytomegalovirus exposure and HLA in healthy donors. PCR employed 60 Vbeta and 13 Jbeta primers. The table came from immunoSEQ multiplex PCR; TCRdb's copy has only in-frame clones and leaves some out. This sample has under 20,000 clones, with about 84% found just once. The specimen sequenced was PBMCs. All receptors come from a human donor in good health.

This clone has only one observation. J is TRBJ1-3 and V is TRBV19; 7 bases line up with TRBD1. The CDR3 extends over 15 amino acids. The germline V gene has CDR1 LNHDA and CDR2 SQIVND (reference sequence). The ends lost 7 bases at V and 0 bases at J; junction bases unmatched: 6. CDR3 in DNA: TGTGCCAGTAATCCTACAGGGGTCTCTGGAAACACCATATATTTT. It yields the protein CASNPTGVSGNTIYF.

The chain carries TRBV2 and TRBJ2-7; TRBD2 matches 13 bases. Germline trimming cut 6 bases from V and 6 bases from J; bases unmatched to any gene: 8. Germline V gene lookup returns CDR1 SNHLY and CDR2 FYNNEI. The CDR3 has 15 residues. CDR3: CASSVEGLAGIEQYF. CDR3 sequence (DNA): TGTGCCAGCAGCGTTGAGGGACTAGCGGGAATCGAGCAGTACTTC.

The V gene is TRBV9, the J gene TRBJ1-1, with D perhaps matching TRBD1 (5 bases). Trimming cost V 3 bases and J 0 bases, with 9 bases left between them. The length of the CDR3 is 14 residues. The V gene's germline CDR1 is SGDLS and CDR2 YYNGEE. CDR3 nucleotide sequence: TGTGCCAGCAGCGCGGGGGGTATGAACACTGAAGCTTTCTTT. Residues: CASSAGGMNTEAFF.

The V and J genes are TRBV28 and TRBJ1-2; the D gene is possibly TRBD1 (5 bases). The CDR3 length is 15 residues. Per germline, CDR1 MDHEN and CDR2 SYDVKM. The V end lost 6 bases, the J end lost 0 bases, and 14 bases lay between the germline ends. Here the CDR3 DNA reads TGTGCCAGCAGGATCGGGGGGTCTCCTAACTATGGCTACACCTTC. Its translation is CASRIGGSPNYGYTF.

The chain carries TRBV30 and TRBJ2-5; 7 bases fit TRBD1. The germline V gene has CDR1 GTSNPN and CDR2 SVGIG (reference sequence). After removal of 2 bases from V and 4 bases from J, the junction contained 10 bases not matched to a gene. The CDR3 covers 15 residues. The CDR3 bases are TGTGCCTGGAGTCCGGGGACAGTTAAAGGAGAGACCCAGTACTTC. Translated: CAWSPGTVKGETQYF.

The chain joins TRBV5-4 to TRBJ1-2, with TRBD1 matching 7 bases. Unmatched junction bases numbered 9, after V lost 4 bases and J lost 3 bases. This CDR3 is 15 amino acids long. Germline V gene lookup returns CDR1 SGHNT and CDR2 YYREEE (reference sequence). The CDR3 nucleotides are TGTGCCAGCAGCAAAAGACAGGGAGAGCACTATGGCTACACCTTC. Encoded protein: CASSKRQGEHYGYTF.

V and J are TRBV7-9 and TRBJ2-2, with a possible D match to TRBD2 (6 bases). V was cut by 4 bases and J by 0 bases, with 12 bases left in between. Germline V gives CDR1 SEHNR, CDR2 FQNEAQ (reference sequence). The CDR3 runs 16 residues. CDR3 loop: CASSSGAGANTGELFF. CDR3 DNA sequence: TGTGCCAGCAGCTCCGGAGCGGGCGCGAACACCGGGGAGCTGTTTTTT.

This clone was counted once. J is TRBJ2-2 and V is TRBV7-2; D ambiguous. CDR1 SGHTA and CDR2 FQGNSA come from the germline V gene. V was trimmed by 2 bases and J by 6 bases, leaving 7 bases between them. The CDR3 extends over 13 amino acids. This chain's CDR3 is CASSLTRAGELFF. The CDR3 DNA reads as TGTGCCAGCAGCTTAACGCGCGCCGGGGAGCTGTTTTTT.

The rearrangement joins TRBV11-2 to TRBJ2-3; 12 bases match TRBD2. Unmatched junction bases numbered 9, after V lost 5 bases and J lost 3 bases. Germline lookup yields CDR1 SGHAT and CDR2 FQNNGV. This CDR3 is 17 amino acids long. CDR3 in amino acids: CASSTTSGRGWTDTQYF. CDR3 in DNA: TGTGCCAGCAGCACGACTAGCGGGAGAGGTTGGACAGATACGCAGTATTTT.

The CDR3 region has the DNA TGCAGTGCTAGGTATCGAGGTGAGCAGTTCTTC. Protein product: CSARYRGEQFF. J is TRBJ2-1 and V is TRBV20-1; no definite D call. The V end lost 3 bases, the J end lost 9 bases, and 9 bases lay between the germline ends. Germline CDR1 reads DFQATT; CDR2 reads SNEGSKA (reference sequence). The CDR3 extends over 11 amino acids.